Listed here are 6 T cell receptor beta chains from one sample, sequenced in a study of blood T cell repertoires in COVID-19 (dated by TCRdb to about 2020). Library method: the immunoSEQ multiplex PCR assay. Drawn from immuneACCESS, this table holds only the in-frame rearrangements with V and J called that TCRdb kept. Clones are partly lost; checked studies trace under half to an unresolved V gene and leave the rest unexplained. The sample data list about 250,000 clones, and 85% of these were observed just once. The ten biggest clones cover around 10% of the sample. Sequenced sample: PBMCs or T cells enriched from blood (not recorded which). The receptors here all came from a woman in her fifties or sixties with acute COVID-19.

The chain links TRBV30 to TRBJ1-1; no clear D gene. CDR3 size: 13 residues. Germline CDR1 is GTSNPN and CDR2 is SVGIG (reference sequence). V gave up 0 bases and J gave up 12 bases, with 17 bases separating them. CDR3 loop: CAWSVSGRGSTFF. CDR3 in DNA: TGTGCCTGGAGTGTAAGTGGTAGAGGGTCAACTTTCTTT.

This clone came up a few times. The chain is built from TRBV6-5 and TRBJ1-3; 11 bases align to TRBD1. The CDR3 is 15 residues long. Germline V gene sequence: CDR1 MNHEY, CDR2 SVGAGI. Germline trimming cut 5 bases from V and 2 bases from J; bases unmatched to any gene: 2. The CDR3 DNA is TGTGCCAGCAGTAAGGGACAGGGGGCTGGAAACACCATATATTTT. This codes for CASSKGQGAGNTIYF.

Comment on this clone: Other DNA variants within this sample encode the same CDR3. The chain recombines TRBV7-9 with TRBJ2-1, with D perhaps matching TRBD2 (6 bases). V was shortened by 0 bases and J by 5 bases, with 11 bases between the two germline ends. The CDR3 is made up of 15 amino acids. In germline, CDR1 is SEHNR, CDR2 FQNEAQ (reference sequence). In nucleotides, the CDR3 is TGTGCCAGCAGCTTAGCGGGGGGTCGGGACAATGAGCAGTTCTTC. As protein: CASSLAGGRDNEQFF.

This chain joins TRBV6-5 and TRBJ1-1; D gene unclear. The V gene's germline CDR1 is MNHEY and CDR2 SVGAGI. The CDR3 is 13 residues long. The V and J ends lost 5 bases and 6 bases respectively, with 13 bases between them. The CDR3 region is CASSRGVRSEAFF. The DNA for the CDR3 is TGTGCCAGCAGTCGAGGAGTTCGCTCTGAAGCTTTCTTT.

J is TRBJ1-1 and V is TRBV13, with D hard to call. The CDR3 totals 13 residues. V lost 0 bases and J lost 5, with 7 bases in between. Germline V CDR1 and CDR2: PRHDT, FYEKMQ (reference sequence). CDR3 sequence: CASSLGGSTEAFF. The CDR3 DNA reads TGTGCCAGCAGCTTAGGTGGGAGTACTGAAGCTTTCTTT.

J is TRBJ1-5 and V is TRBV13, with 9 bases matching TRBD1. In germline, CDR1 is PRHDT, CDR2 FYEKMQ (reference sequence). There are 15 residues in the CDR3. With 0 bases clipped from V and 5 bases from J, the junction kept 2 bases outside the gene matches. CDR3 bases: TGTGCCAGCAGCTTAGGAACAGGGGGCGATCAGCCCCAGCATTTT. The encoded protein is CASSLGTGGDQPQHF. Variable domain in full (rest from reference TRBV13 and TRBJ1-5): AAGVIQSPRHLIKEKRETATLKCYPIPRHDTVYWYQQGPGQDPQFLISFYEKMQSDKGSIPDRFSAQQFSDYHSELNMSSLELGDSALYFCASSLGTGGDQPQHFGDGTRLSIL.